This TCR beta chain emerged from a study of PD-1 blockade in classical Hodgkin lymphoma. The time point here: newly diagnosed, previously untreated cHL patient sample. CD4+ T cells were purified from thawed PBMCs by negative selection. In this sample, this clone turned up once. Its antigen is currently unknown. The repertoire was sequenced with immunoSEQ multiplex PCR; TCRdb's copy has only in-frame clones and lacks some. The sample contains 30,000 to 40,000 clones, approximately 90% of which appear only once. Study-level findings and limits: Causes of the repertoire differences remain undefined, possibly disease activity or prior therapy. Healthy donors were reported to have higher baseline TCR diversity than newly diagnosed patients.

This TCR was sampled from a human donor with classical Hodgkin lymphoma. Sequencing was done on a sample of CD4+ T cells from blood.

The CDR3 region is CASSQITGANYGYTF. For the CDR3, the DNA is TGCGCCAGCAGCCAAATAACGGGGGCTAACTATGGCTACACCTTC. The chain uses TRBV4-1 and TRBJ1-2; a weak D match, TRBD1 (5 bases). Germline assignment: CDR1 MGHRA and CDR2 YSYEKL. Trimming took 2 bases from V and 0 from J, leaving 10 bases between them. The CDR3 spans 15 residues.